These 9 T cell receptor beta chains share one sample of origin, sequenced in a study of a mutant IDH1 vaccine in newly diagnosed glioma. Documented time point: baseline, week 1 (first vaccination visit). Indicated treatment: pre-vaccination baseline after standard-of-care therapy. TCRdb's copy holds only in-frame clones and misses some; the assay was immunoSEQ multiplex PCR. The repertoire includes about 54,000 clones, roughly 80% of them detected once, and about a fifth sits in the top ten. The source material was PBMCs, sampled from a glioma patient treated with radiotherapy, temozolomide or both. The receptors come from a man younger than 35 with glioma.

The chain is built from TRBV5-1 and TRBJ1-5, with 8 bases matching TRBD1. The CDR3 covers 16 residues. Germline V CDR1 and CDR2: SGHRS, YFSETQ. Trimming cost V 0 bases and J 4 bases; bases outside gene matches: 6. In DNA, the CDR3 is TGCGCCAGCAGCTTGGGAACTGGGGACAGGAATCAGCCCCAGCATTTT. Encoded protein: CASSLGTGDRNQPQHF.

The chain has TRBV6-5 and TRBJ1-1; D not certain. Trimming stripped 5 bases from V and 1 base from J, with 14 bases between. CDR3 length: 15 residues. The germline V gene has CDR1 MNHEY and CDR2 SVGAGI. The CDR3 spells CASSKTPGANTEAFF. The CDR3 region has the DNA TGTGCCAGCAGTAAAACCCCCGGTGCGAACACTGAAGCTTTCTTT.

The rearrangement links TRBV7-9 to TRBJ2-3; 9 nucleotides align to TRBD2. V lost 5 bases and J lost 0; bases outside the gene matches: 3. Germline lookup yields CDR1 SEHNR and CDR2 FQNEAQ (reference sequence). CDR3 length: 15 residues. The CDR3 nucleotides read TGTGCCAGCAGCCCCACTAGCGGGAGCACAGATACGCAGTATTTT. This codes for CASSPTSGSTDTQYF.

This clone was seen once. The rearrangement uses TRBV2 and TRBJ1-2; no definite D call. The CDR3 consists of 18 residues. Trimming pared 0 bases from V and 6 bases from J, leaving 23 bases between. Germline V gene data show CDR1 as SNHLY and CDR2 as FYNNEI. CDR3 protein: CASSEARSLGVVRNGYTF. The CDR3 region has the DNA TGTGCCAGCAGTGAAGCTCGGTCACTCGGGGTCGTGAGAAATGGCTACACCTTC.

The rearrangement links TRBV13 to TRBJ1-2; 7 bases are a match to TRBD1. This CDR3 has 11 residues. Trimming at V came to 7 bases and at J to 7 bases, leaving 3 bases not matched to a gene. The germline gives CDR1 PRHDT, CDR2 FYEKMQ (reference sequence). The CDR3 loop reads CASNQGGGYTF. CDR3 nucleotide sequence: TGTGCCAGCAACCAGGGGGGTGGCTACACCTTC.

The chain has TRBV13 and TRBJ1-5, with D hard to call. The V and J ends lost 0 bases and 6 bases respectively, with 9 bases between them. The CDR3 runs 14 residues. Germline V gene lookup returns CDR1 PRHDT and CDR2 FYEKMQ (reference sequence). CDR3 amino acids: CASSLGHLSQPQHF. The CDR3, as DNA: TGTGCCAGCAGCTTAGGTCACCTGAGTCAGCCCCAGCATTTT.

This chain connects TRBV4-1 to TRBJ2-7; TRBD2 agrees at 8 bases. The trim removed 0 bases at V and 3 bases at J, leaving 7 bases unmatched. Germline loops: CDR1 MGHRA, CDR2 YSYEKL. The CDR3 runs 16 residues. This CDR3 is CASSQDPSGSLYEQYF. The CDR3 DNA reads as TGCGCCAGCAGCCAAGATCCTAGCGGGTCCCTCTACGAGCAGTACTTC.

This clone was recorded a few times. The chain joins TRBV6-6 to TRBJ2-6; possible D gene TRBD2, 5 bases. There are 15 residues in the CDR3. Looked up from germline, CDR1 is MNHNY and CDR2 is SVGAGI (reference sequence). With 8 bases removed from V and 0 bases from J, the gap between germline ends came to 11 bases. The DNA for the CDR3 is TGTGCCAGCGGACTCGGTAGCTCTGGGGCCAACGTCCTGACTTTC. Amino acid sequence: CASGLGSSGANVLTF.

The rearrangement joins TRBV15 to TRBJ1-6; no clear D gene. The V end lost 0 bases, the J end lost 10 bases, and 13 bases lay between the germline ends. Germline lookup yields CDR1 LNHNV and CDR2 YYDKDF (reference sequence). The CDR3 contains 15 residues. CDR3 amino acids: CATSREPGVGSPLHF. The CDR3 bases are TGTGCCACCAGCAGAGAACCCGGGGTTGGGTCACCCCTCCACTTT.